The source of this T cell receptor beta chain is a study of CD8 T cells in Susac syndrome. In this sample, this clonotype turned up once. TEMRA cells were enriched by FACS, and CD4+ and CD8+ T cells were negatively isolated. CDR3 size: 16 residues. Trimming left V 0 bases short and J 2 bases short, with 11 bases between. In germline, CDR1 is ENHRY, CDR2 SYGVKD. RNA in amounts of about 0.45 to 1 ug was reverse transcribed with random hexamers. TCRdb re-derived calls from the immunoSEQ multiplex PCR reads in MiXCR, one entry per CDR3 protein. Among 100,000 to 150,000 distinct CDR3 sequences listed, 90% to 95% were seen once.

V usage is TRBV10-3 and J usage is TRBJ1-3; no clear D. The TCR was taken from a human donor in good health. The sample comprised CD4+ T cells from PBMCs. The DNA of the CDR3 is TGTGCCATCAGTGAGTCGAATGTGGGGACTGGAAACACCATATATTTT. Residues: CAISESNVGTGNTIYF.